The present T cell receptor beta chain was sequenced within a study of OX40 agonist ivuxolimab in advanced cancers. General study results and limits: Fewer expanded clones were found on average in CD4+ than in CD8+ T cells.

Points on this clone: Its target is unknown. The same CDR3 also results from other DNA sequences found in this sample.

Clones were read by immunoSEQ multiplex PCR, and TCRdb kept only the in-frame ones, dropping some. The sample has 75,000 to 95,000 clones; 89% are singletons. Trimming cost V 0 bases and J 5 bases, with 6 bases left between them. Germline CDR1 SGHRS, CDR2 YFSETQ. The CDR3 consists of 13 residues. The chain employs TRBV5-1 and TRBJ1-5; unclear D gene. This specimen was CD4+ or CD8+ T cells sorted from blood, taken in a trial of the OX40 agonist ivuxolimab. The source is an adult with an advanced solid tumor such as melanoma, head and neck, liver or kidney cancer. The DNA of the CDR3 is TGCGCCAGCAGCTTGGGACCGGATCAGCCCCAGCATTTT. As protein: CASSLGPDQPQHF.